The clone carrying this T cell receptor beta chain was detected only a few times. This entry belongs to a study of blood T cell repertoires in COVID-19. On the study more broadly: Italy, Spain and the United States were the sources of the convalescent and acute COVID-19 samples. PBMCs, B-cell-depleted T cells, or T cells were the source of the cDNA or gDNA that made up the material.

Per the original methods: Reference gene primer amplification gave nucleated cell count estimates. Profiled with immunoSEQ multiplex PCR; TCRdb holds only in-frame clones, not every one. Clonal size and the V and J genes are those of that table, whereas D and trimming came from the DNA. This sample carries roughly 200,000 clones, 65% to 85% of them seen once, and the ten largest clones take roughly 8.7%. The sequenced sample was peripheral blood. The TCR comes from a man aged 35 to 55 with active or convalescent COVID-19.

As DNA, the CDR3 is TGTGCCAGCAGTTACTCGATCGGGGGGGCGCGTGGCTACACCTTC. Amino acids: CASSYSIGGARGYTF. The chain uses TRBV6-5 and TRBJ1-2, with D tentatively TRBD1 (6 bases). The germline V and J ends were trimmed by 0 bases and 7 bases, with 15 bases remaining between them. The CDR3 spans 15 residues. The germline gives CDR1 MNHEY, CDR2 SVGAGI.